This TCR beta chain was recorded in a study of blood T cell repertoires in COVID-19. Study at large: Both acute and convalescent COVID-19 samples were obtained from the United States, Italy and Spain. PBMCs, B-cell-depleted T cells, or T cells were the source of the cDNA or gDNA that made up the material.

In the authors' methods: By means of reference gene primer amplification, nucleated cell counts were estimated. Assay used: immunoSEQ multiplex PCR; TCRdb lists only in-frame clones, some missing. V, J and clone size were drawn from that table, and D and trimming were deduced from the DNA. The table has about 86,000 clones, 85% to 90% seen once. The CDR3 runs 11 residues. The chain employs TRBV21-1 and TRBJ2-2; the D call of TRBD2 is as the table states it, not checked on the DNA. TRBV21-1 is a listed pseudogene. Sequences were obtained from peripheral blood. The origin of this receptor is a human donor in a cohort sampled during active COVID-19. The CDR3 nucleotides read TGTGCCAGCAGCAACTCCCGGGAGCTGTTTTTT. It yields the protein CASSNSRELFF.